Listed below are T cell receptor beta chains from one sample, sequenced in a study of molecular identifiers for immune sequencing clone quantification. MiXCR was run by TCRdb on the PCR reads, yielding one entry per CDR3 protein. The table lists 62,000 or so distinct CDR3 sequences, 15% to 20% of them singletons. Material for sequencing was naive CD8+ T cells from blood, with Jurkat cell RNA spiked in. These receptors came from a human donor in good health. Some libraries in this study had Jurkat cell RNA spiked in. The CDR3 runs from the conserved cysteine through the conserved F or W. Fields, in order: J gene, V gene, CDR3 protein.

>TRBJ2-7|TRBV27
CASRRGQYYEQYF
>TRBJ1-1|TRBV27
CASSLKVIQAGGYTEAFF
>TRBJ1-1|TRBV27
CASSPTPGGGTEAFF
>TRBJ2-2|TRBV7-6
CASSPSVLAANTGELFF
>TRBJ1-5|TRBV2
CASSPSSLGQNYNQPQHF
>TRBJ2-1|TRBV5-5
CASSGGSGNKGNEQFF
>TRBJ2-7|TRBV4-3
CASSQDQWNRGEQYF
>TRBJ2-2|TRBV2
CASSGPREGTGGELFF
>TRBJ2-7|TRBV7-2
CASTPVVLGEQYF
>TRBJ2-3|TRBV6-6
CASSTVPDTQYF
>TRBJ1-1|TRBV7-6
CASSLVNPGQGRWIATEAFF
>TRBJ2-7|TRBV6-1
CASRMGMTSGLKGEQYF
>TRBJ2-1|TRBV4-1
CASRAHFGTSGTYNEQFF
>TRBJ2-7|TRBV12-3/TRBV12-4
CASTPAGVPYEQYF
>TRBJ1-1|TRBV20-1
CSATDRINTEAFF
>TRBJ1-3|TRBV21-1
CASPGRRGSGNTIYF
>TRBJ2-1|TRBV4-1
CASSLALGEEQFF
>TRBJ2-7|TRBV4-1
CASSPKHGTGFTYEQYF
>TRBJ2-7|TRBV28
CASSFVSYEQYF
>TRBJ1-4|TRBV6-5
CASSASGTKLFF
>TRBJ2-5|TRBV6-6
CASSPWTGKRETQYF
>TRBJ2-7|TRBV11-2
CASSLAPEQYF
>TRBJ1-6|TRBV3-1
CASSQDRWFQNSPLHF
>TRBJ2-7|TRBV29-1
CSVEGWDRGEAYEQYF
>TRBJ2-1|TRBV7-9
CASSQTSGVWNEQFF
>TRBJ2-1|TRBV20-1
CSAKGTDFNEQFF
>TRBJ1-5|TRBV12-3/TRBV12-4
CASSLAGDQPQHF
>TRBJ2-1|TRBV2
CASSKYREHEQFF
>TRBJ2-1|TRBV4-3
CASSQGISYNEQFF
>TRBJ2-7|TRBV20-1
CSGPTSGRARQYF
>TRBJ2-7|TRBV20-1
CSARDSARGYYEQYF
>TRBJ2-7|TRBV20-1
CSAPPGLAVYEQYF
>TRBJ2-7|TRBV13
CASSTNRGPLLGEQYF
>TRBJ2-2|TRBV12-3/TRBV12-4
CATLTTGVTGELFF
>TRBJ1-2|TRBV4-1
CASSQDSGSRYGYTF
>TRBJ1-2|TRBV20-1
CSARDRGPTNYGYTF
>TRBJ2-3|TRBV20-1
CSASPIYRGGTTSTDTQCF
>TRBJ1-1|TRBV10-3
CAIRRDSMNTEAFF
>TRBJ2-7|TRBV7-2
CASSPTGGSGYEQYF
>TRBJ2-2|TRBV28
CASSSRHGTGELFF
>TRBJ2-7|TRBV27
CASSLLPVPGGPNYEQYF
>TRBJ2-4|TRBV20-1
CSARDREASGSSNIQYF
>TRBJ2-1|TRBV7-8
CASSSQTGFDNEGQFF
>TRBJ2-5|TRBV11-2
CASSTWTSGPETQYF
>TRBJ2-2|TRBV15
CAIGPANTGELFF